This T cell receptor (beta chain) stems from a study of OX40 agonist ivuxolimab in advanced cancers. The overall study: Intravenous ivuxolimab was administered to patients every 2 weeks at 0.01 to 10 mg/kg. A male proportion of over 70% was recorded, with mean age around 62 years and range roughly 23 to 79. Study findings and constraints: Doses of 0.1 to 3.0 mg/kg were accompanied by clonal expansion of CD4+ and CD8+ blood T cells by week 6.

Worth noting for this clone: What it binds is not known.

TCRdb's table, derived via immunoSEQ multiplex PCR, lists solely in-frame clones and lacks some. The top ten hold 23% of the sample, which has around 36,000 clones, roughly 80% seen once. The specimen comprised CD4+ or CD8+ T cells sorted from blood, sampled in a trial of the OX40 agonist ivuxolimab. The clonotype was recovered from an adult with an advanced solid tumor such as melanoma, head and neck, liver or kidney cancer.

The CDR3 nucleotides are TGTGCCAGCACCCTGACGGAACAAGAGACCCAGTACTTC. It codes for CASTLTEQETQYF. The chain combines TRBV6-8 with TRBJ2-5; unclear D gene. This CDR3 region has 13 residues. Germline V gene lookup returns CDR1 MNHGY and CDR2 SAAAGT. Trimming cost V 7 bases and J 2 bases, with 11 bases left between them.